This entry lists 6 T cell receptor beta chains sequenced from one sample in a study of blood T cell repertoires in COVID-19. Profiling relied on immunoSEQ multiplex PCR, and the TCRdb table lists in-frame clones only, not all of them. This repertoire shows about 320,000 clones, about nine tenths found once; its top ten account for under 11%. The specimen sequenced was PBMCs or T cells enriched from blood (not recorded which). Receptors originate from a woman aged 18 to 35 who had recovered from COVID-19.

V and J are TRBV5-5 and TRBJ1-5, with D unclear. The CDR3 is 15 amino acids. Germline V gene sequence: CDR1 SGHKS, CDR2 YYEKEE (reference sequence). Deletions cut 0 bases from V and 2 bases from J, with 9 bases between. The CDR3 sequence: CASSLASQGNQPQHF. CDR3 DNA: TGTGCCAGCAGCTTGGCCTCCCAGGGCAATCAGCCCCAGCATTTT.

V and J are TRBV24-1 and TRBJ2-1; D is perhaps TRBD2 (6 bases). CDR1 is KGHDR and CDR2 is SFDVKD in the germline V gene. This CDR3 comprises 14 residues. V lost 9 bases and J 0 bases, leaving 11 bases between the germline ends. The CDR3 sequence is CATSDGSSYNEQFF. The CDR3 DNA reads as TGTGCCACCTCGGACGGGAGCTCCTACAATGAGCAGTTCTTC.

J is TRBJ1-2 and V is TRBV2; possible D gene TRBD1, 6 bases. The CDR3 sequence is 13 residues long. CDR1 is SNHLY and CDR2 is FYNNEI in the germline V gene. The V end was cut by 5 bases, the J end by 6 bases, with 13 bases between. CDR3 amino acids: CASSLTGWDGYTF. The CDR3 nucleotides are TGTGCCAGCAGTCTCACAGGGTGGGATGGCTACACCTTC.

The chain has TRBV25-1 and TRBJ1-1; 7 bases line up with TRBD1. The CDR3 sequence is 14 residues long. Germline values: CDR1 MGHDK, CDR2 SYGVNS. J gave up 5 bases and V 3 bases, and 6 bases lay outside the gene matches. The CDR3, as DNA: TGTGCCAGCAGTGAGACAGGGCGTAATACTGAAGCTTTCTTT. As protein: CASSETGRNTEAFF.

This CDR3 reads CASSDGQGAVYGYTF. For the CDR3, the DNA is TGTGCCAGCAGTGATGGACAGGGGGCGGTCTATGGCTACACCTTC. The chain employs TRBV6-1 and TRBJ1-2; 11 bases align to TRBD1. The CDR3 length is 15 residues. After removal of 3 bases from V and 4 bases from J, the junction contained 4 bases not matched to a gene. The germline CDR1 and CDR2 sequences are MNHNS and SASEGT.

CDR3 sequence reads: CSVYLGNTIYF. The CDR3 nucleotides read TGCAGCGTTTATCTCGGAAACACCATATATTTT. The V gene is TRBV29-1, the J gene TRBJ1-3; D gene ambiguous. V lost 5 bases, J lost 4 bases, and 6 bases lay in between. The CDR3 consists of 11 residues. Germline CDR1 reads SQVTM; CDR2 reads ANQGSEA.